This T cell receptor beta chain was obtained from a study of blood T cell repertoires in COVID-19. The V gene lost 6 bases and the J gene lost 2 bases, with 4 bases spanning the gap. Germline V gene data show CDR1 as LNHDA and CDR2 as SQIVND (reference sequence). The CDR3 has 11 residues. Clones were sequenced by immunoSEQ multiplex PCR, and TCRdb holds only the in-frame ones, with some missing. The table shows some 310,000 clones, with roughly 89% occurring only once. Sequenced: PBMCs or T cells enriched from blood (not recorded which). The sequence came from a woman under 40 who had recovered from COVID-19. The chain joins TRBV19 to TRBJ1-2; D not resolved. CDR3 loop: CASRRNYGYTF. The DNA for the CDR3 is TGTGCCAGTAGACGGAACTATGGCTACACCTTC.